Listed below are T cell receptor beta chains from one sample, sequenced in a study of blood T cell repertoires in COVID-19. Repertoires were generated with immunoSEQ multiplex PCR, while TCRdb's copy carries only in-frame clones and drops some. The sample yields roughly 240,000 clones, roughly four fifths seen once. The sequencing input was peripheral blood. These receptors originate from a woman between 65 and 79 years old with acute or convalescent COVID-19. CDR3s include the opening cysteine and the closing phenylalanine or tryptophan. The D gene is left open where the match is weak. The size field is filled for only some rows; it gives once, few, many or a size class.

clone_size	v_call	d_call	j_call	cdr3_nt	cdr3_aa
once	TRBV18	-	TRBJ1-1	TGTGCCAGCTCACCACGGGGAGGTGAAGCTTTCTTT	CASSPRGGEAFF
-	TRBV6-5	-	TRBJ2-7	TGTGCCAGCAGTTACTCCCTTGGACAAACCTACGAGCAGTACTTC	CASSYSLGQTYEQYF
-	TRBV25-1	-	TRBJ1-1	TGTGCCAGCAGTGTCCAGTGGGGGGTAGCTTTCTTT	CASSVQWGVAFF
-	TRBV6-5	TRBD1	TRBJ1-4	TGTGCCAGCAGTTACACCGGGACAGGGGCAGAAAAACTGTTTTTT	CASSYTGTGAEKLFF
-	TRBV7-8	-	TRBJ1-3	TGTGCCAGCAGCTTATCGTCCAGGGGAAGATCTGGAAACACCATATATTTT	CASSLSSRGRSGNTIYF
-	TRBV18	TRBD1	TRBJ1-6	TGTGCCAGCTCACCGGGACAGATCGCCTCCTATAATTCACCCCTCCACTTT	CASSPGQIASYNSPLHF
once	TRBV27	-	TRBJ1-1	TGTGCCAGCAGTTTATTCCCCAGGGGTAACACTGAAGCTTTCTTT	CASSLFPRGNTEAFF
-	TRBV4-1	-	TRBJ1-2	TGCGCCAGCAGCTCCCAAGGGGGGGACTATGGCTACACCTTC	CASSSQGGDYGYTF
-	TRBV3-1/TRBV3-2	-	TRBJ1-6	TGTGCCAGCAGCCAAAGGGGAGGGCCCGTCCACTTT	CASSQRGGPVHF
-	TRBV4-3	-	TRBJ2-7	TGCGCCAGCAGCCAAGATATCGCAGGTCTGAGCTCCTACGAGCAGTACTTC	CASSQDIAGLSSYEQYF
-	TRBV7-2	-	TRBJ1-1	TGTGCCAGCAGCTTAAGGTTATGGCAGGGAACTGAAGCTTTCTTT	CASSLRLWQGTEAFF
-	TRBV28	-	TRBJ1-2	TGTGCCAGCAGTCTACGATATGGCTACACCTTC	CASSLRYGYTF
once	TRBV6-5	-	TRBJ2-7	TGTGCCAGCAGCCGACAGAACTCCTACGAGCAGTACTTC	CASSRQNSYEQYF
-	TRBV18	-	TRBJ2-7	TGTGCCAGCTCACCAGGACGGGGATACGAGCAGTACTTC	CASSPGRGYEQYF
once	TRBV15	-	TRBJ2-7	TGTGCCACCAGCGCCACAGGGGAGCAGTACTTC	CATSATGEQYF
-	TRBV7-6	-	TRBJ1-1	TGTGCCAGCAGCTTAGGTGACACCAGTGAAGCTTTCTTT	CASSLGDTSEAFF
-	TRBV5-8	-	TRBJ1-2	TGTGCCAGCAGCTTTACAGGGTGGGTTCGTAACTATGGCTACACCTTC	CASSFTGWVRNYGYTF
-	TRBV5-4	TRBD1	TRBJ1-2	TGTGCCAGCAGCTTGACAGGGGGGAGTCGCTGGGGCTACACCTTC	CASSLTGGSRWGYTF
few	TRBV18	TRBD1	TRBJ1-5	TGTGCCAGCTCACTTGACAGGGATAGCAATCAGCCCCAGCATTTT	CASSLDRDSNQPQHF
once	TRBV29-1	TRBD1	TRBJ1-4	TGCAGCGTACAAAGGGGACAGGCTGCAACTAATGAAAAACTGTTTTTT	CSVQRGQAATNEKLFF
-	TRBV7-2	-	TRBJ1-5	TGTGCCAGCAGTGCGGGCAATCAGCCCCAGCATTTT	CASSAGNQPQHF
-	TRBV4-1	TRBD1	TRBJ1-2	TGCGCCAGCAGCCAAGATCCCGGGGACAGGGTGAATGGCTACACCTTC	CASSQDPGDRVNGYTF
-	TRBV7-9	TRBD1	TRBJ1-1	TGTGCCAGCAGCGCTCAAGGGGGCGCGGGGACTGAAGCTTTCTTT	CASSAQGGAGTEAFF
-	TRBV7-2	-	TRBJ2-5	TGTGCCAGCAGCTCGCGGGACAGCCTAGCGTTCCAAGAGACCCAGTACTTC	CASSSRDSLAFQETQYF
-	TRBV4-3	-	TRBJ1-6	TGCGCCAGCAGCCAGCAGGGCTCTTATAATTCACCCCTCCACTTT	CASSQQGSYNSPLHF
-	TRBV7-2	-	TRBJ1-3	TGTGCCAGCAGCTTAGTTGGTGGGGGCGACGGAAACACCATATATTTT	CASSLVGGGDGNTIYF
-	TRBV4-2	-	TRBJ2-7	TGTGCCAGCAGCCAGGGATACAGGGACTCCTACGAGCAGTACTTC	CASSQGYRDSYEQYF
-	TRBV5-5	TRBD1	TRBJ1-4	TGTGCCAGCAGCTTGGGGACAGGGAGAGAAAAACTGTTTTTT	CASSLGTGREKLFF
-	TRBV11-2	-	TRBJ1-6	TGTGCCAGCAGCTCCAAAAGCGGGAATTCACCCCTCCACTTT	CASSSKSGNSPLHF
-	TRBV24-1	TRBD1	TRBJ2-3	TGTGCCACCACCGCCGGGACAGGGACGTGGTCAGATACGCAGTATTTT	CATTAGTGTWSDTQYF
-	TRBV6-5	-	TRBJ2-3	TGTGCCAGCAGCACCGGGGTAATCAAAGATACGCAGTATTTT	CASSTGVIKDTQYF
once	TRBV7-2	-	TRBJ2-2	TGTGCCAGCAGCTTGTTGAGGGGGATCGGGGAGCTGTTTTTT	CASSLLRGIGELFF
-	TRBV19	-	TRBJ1-5	TGTGCCAGTAGTAATCTCGATCAGCCCCAGCATTTT	CASSNLDQPQHF
-	TRBV27	TRBD1	TRBJ1-1	TGTGCCAGCAGTCACCCACCGGACAGGGCCTCCCCAAACACTGAAGCTTTCTTT	CASSHPPDRASPNTEAFF
-	TRBV13	TRBD1	TRBJ1-3	TGTGCCAGCAGAAACAGGGGGGATAGCTCTGGAAACACCATATATTTT	CASRNRGDSSGNTIYF
-	TRBV12-5	-	TRBJ1-3	TGTGCTAGTGGTCGGGATACAGCCATCTCTGGAAACACCATATATTTT	CASGRDTAISGNTIYF
-	TRBV12-3/TRBV12-4	-	TRBJ1-2	TGTGCCAGCAGTTTGAACGGTGACTATGGCTACACCTTC	CASSLNGDYGYTF
-	TRBV9	-	TRBJ1-4	TGTGCCAGCAGCGTAGGGGGAGTTCAAAATGAAAAACTGTTTTTT	CASSVGGVQNEKLFF
-	TRBV12-3/TRBV12-4	-	TRBJ1-2	TGTGCCAGCAGCCCTGGACAGTATGATGGCTACACCTTC	CASSPGQYDGYTF
-	TRBV2	-	TRBJ2-2	TGTGCCAGCAAGGCAGGGATGAACACCGGGGAGCTGTTTTTT	CASKAGMNTGELFF
-	TRBV10-3	-	TRBJ2-7	TGTGCCATCAGTGATATGACACGTAGCTCCTACGAGCAGTACTTC	CAISDMTRSSYEQYF
-	TRBV5-1	-	TRBJ2-5	TGCGCCAGCAGCTTGGGGGCGGGACCACAAGAGACCCAGTACTTC	CASSLGAGPQETQYF
-	TRBV4-3	TRBD1	TRBJ2-7	TGCGCCAGCAGCCAAGAAGTTGTGGACAGGATACTTACCTACGAGCAGTACTTC	CASSQEVVDRILTYEQYF
-	TRBV5-1	TRBD2	TRBJ2-2	TGCGCCAGCCTCGGATCCGGACTAGCGGGTTCCGGGGAGCTGTTTTTT	CASLGSGLAGSGELFF
-	TRBV5-5	TRBD1	TRBJ1-5	TGTGCCAGCAGCCACGAGGGGGACAGGGTATCCAGCAATCAGCCCCAGCATTTT	CASSHEGDRVSSNQPQHF